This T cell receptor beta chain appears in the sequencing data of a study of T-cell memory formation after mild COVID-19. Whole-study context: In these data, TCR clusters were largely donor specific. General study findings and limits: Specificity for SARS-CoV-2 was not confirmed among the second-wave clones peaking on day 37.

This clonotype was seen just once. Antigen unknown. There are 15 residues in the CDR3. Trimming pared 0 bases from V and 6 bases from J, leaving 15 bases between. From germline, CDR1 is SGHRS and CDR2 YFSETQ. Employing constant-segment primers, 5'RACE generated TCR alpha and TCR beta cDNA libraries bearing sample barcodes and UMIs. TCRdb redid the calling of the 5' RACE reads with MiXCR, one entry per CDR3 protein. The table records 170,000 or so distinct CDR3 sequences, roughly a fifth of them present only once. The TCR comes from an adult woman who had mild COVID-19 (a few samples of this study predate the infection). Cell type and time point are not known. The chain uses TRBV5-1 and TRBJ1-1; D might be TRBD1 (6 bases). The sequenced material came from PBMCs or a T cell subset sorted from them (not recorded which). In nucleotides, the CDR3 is TGCGCCAGCAGCTTGGCCAGGGGAATGCGCCCTGAAGCTTTCTTT. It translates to CASSLARGMRPEAFF. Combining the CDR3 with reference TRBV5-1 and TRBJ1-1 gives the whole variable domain KAGVTQTPRYLIKTRGQQVTLSCSPISGHRSVSWYQQTPGQGLQFLFEYFSETQRNKGNFPGRFSGRQFSNSRSEMNVSTLELGDSALYLCASSLARGMRPEAFFGQGTRLTVV.